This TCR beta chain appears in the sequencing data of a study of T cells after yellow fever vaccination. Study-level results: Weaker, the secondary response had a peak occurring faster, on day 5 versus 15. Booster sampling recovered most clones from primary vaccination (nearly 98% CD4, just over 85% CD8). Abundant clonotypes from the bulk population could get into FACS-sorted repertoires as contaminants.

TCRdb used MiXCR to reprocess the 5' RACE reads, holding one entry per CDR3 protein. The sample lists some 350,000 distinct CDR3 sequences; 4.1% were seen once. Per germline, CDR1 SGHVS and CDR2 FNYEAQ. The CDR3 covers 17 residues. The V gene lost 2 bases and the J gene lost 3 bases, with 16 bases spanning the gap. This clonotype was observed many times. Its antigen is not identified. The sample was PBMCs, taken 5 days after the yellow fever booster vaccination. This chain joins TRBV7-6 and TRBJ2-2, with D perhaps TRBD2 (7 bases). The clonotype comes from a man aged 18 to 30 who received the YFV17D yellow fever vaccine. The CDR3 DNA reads TGTGCCAGCAGCTTAAGGCTCCGGGGGGCGGACACCGGGGAGCTGTTTTTT. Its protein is CASSLRLRGADTGELFF.